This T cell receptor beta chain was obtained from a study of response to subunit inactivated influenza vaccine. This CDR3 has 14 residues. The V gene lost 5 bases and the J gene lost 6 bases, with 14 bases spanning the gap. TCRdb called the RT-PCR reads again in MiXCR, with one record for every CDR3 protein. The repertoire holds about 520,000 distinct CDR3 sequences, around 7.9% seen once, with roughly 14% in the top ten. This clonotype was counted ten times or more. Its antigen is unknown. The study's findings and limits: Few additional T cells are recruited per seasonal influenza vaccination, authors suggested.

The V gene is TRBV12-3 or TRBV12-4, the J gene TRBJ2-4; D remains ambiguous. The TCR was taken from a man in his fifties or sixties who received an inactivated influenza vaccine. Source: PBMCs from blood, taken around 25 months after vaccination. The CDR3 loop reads CASSLLGPLNIQYF. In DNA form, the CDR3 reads TGTGCCAGCAGTCTGCTTGGCCCGTTAAACATTCAGTACTTC.